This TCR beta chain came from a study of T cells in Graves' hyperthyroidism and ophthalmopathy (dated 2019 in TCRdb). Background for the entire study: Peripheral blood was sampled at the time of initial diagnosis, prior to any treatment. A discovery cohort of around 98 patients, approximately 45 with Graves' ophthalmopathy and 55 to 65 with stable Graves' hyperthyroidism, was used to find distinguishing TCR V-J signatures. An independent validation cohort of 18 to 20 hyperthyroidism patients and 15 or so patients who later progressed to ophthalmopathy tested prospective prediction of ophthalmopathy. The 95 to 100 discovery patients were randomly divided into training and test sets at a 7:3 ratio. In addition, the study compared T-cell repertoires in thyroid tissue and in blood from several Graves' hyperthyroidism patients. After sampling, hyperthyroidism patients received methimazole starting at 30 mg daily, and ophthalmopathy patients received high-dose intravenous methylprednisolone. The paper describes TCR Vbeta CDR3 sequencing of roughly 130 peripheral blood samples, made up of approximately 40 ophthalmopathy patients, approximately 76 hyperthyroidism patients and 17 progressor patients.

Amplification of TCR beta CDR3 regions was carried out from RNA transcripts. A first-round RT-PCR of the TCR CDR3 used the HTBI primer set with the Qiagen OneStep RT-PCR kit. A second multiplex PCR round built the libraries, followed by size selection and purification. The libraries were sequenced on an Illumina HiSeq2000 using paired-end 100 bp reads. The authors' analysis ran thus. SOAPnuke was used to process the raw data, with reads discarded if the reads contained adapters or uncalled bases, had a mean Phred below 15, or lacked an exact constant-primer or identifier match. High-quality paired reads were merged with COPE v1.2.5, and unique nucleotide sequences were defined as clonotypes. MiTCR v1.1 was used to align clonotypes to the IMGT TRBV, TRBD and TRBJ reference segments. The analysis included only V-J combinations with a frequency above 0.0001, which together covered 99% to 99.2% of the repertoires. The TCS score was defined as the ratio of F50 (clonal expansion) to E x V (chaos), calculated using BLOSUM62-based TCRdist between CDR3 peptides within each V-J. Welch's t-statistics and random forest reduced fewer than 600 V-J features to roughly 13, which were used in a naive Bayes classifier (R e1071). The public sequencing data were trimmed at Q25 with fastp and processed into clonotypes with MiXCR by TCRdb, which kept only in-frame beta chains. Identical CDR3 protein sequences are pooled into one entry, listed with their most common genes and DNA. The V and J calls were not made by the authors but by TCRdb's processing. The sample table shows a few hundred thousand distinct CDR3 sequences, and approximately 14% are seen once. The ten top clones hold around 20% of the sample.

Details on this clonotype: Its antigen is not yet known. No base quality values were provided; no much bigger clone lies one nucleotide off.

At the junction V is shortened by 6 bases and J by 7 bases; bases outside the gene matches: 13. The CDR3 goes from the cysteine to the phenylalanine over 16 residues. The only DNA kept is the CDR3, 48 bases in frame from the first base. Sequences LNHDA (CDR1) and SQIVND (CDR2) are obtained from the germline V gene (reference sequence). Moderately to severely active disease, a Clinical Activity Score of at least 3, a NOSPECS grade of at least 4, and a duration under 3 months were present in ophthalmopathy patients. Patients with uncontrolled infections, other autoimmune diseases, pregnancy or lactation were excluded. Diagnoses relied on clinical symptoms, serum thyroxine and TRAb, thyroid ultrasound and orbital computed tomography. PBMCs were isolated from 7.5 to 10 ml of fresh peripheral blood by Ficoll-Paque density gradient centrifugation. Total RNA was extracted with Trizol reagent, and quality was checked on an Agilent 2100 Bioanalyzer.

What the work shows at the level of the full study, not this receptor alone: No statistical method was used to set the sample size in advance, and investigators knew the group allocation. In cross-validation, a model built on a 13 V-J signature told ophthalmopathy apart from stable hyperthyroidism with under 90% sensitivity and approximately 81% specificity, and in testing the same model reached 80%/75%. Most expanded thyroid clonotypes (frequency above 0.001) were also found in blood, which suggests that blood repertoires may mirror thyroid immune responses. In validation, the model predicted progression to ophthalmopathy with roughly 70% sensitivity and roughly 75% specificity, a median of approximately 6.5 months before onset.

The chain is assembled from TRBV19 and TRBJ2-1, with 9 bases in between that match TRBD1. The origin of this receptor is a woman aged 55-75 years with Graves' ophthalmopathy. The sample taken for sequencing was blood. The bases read TGTGCCAGTAGAATCACACAGGGGGCGCAGGGAAATGAGCAGTTCTTC. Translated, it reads CASRITQGAQGNEQFF.